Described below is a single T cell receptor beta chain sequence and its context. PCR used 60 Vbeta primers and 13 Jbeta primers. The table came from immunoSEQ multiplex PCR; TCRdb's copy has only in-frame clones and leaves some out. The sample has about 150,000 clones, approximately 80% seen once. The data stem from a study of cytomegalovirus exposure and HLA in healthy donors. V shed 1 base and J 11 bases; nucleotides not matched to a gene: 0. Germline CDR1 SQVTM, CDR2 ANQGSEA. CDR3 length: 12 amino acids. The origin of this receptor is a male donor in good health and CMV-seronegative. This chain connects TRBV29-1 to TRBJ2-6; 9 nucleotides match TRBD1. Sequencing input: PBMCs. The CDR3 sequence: CSVEGQGDVLTF. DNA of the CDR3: TGCAGCGTTGAAGGACAGGGGGACGTCCTGACTTTC.